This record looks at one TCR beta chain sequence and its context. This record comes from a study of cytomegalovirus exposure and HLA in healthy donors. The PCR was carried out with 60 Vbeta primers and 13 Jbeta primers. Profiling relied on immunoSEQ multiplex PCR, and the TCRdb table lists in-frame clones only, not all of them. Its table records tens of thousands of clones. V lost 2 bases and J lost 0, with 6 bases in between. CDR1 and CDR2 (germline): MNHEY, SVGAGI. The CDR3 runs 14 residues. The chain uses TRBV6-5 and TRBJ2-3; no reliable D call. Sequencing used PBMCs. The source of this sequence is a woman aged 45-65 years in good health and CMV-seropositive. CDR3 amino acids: CASSYTSSTDTQYF. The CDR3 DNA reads TGTGCCAGCAGTTACACTTCTAGCACAGATACGCAGTATTTT.